The T cell receptor beta chain under discussion was sequenced for a study of tumor-infiltrating lymphocytes in primary liver carcinoma listed by TCRdb under 2017. Describing the broader study: Between late 2015 and early 2016, 5 or 6 patients in China with histopathologically diagnosed primary liver carcinoma had their tumors surgically resected. Repertoires from technical replicates were highly reproducible, with mean shared-clone rates roughly 0.87 and correlation coefficients above 0.95. A total of 35 or so specimens from 5 patients underwent TCRbeta repertoire sequencing, comprising about 25 tumor regions, 5 adjacent noncancerous liver tissues and 5 peripheral blood samples. Hepatocellular carcinoma (four) or combined HCC and intrahepatic cholangiocarcinoma (one) was present in the five patients, who were three men and two women aged 30 to 69 years. Each sample produced roughly 3.65 to 7.5 million productive TCRbeta reads, and read depth showed no significant difference between tissue types. The five patients had tumors staged T1-T3 N0M0, with maximum diameters ranging from roughly 4.2 to 11 cm. The study combined TCRbeta repertoire sequencing, expression microarrays and whole-exome sequencing across five regions of each liver tumor, with adjacent normal tissue and blood. Study-level results and caveats: Since the samples were bulk and unsorted, there was no way to compare CD4+ and CD8+ T cell repertoires. Pairs of tumor regions showed greater repertoire overlap (mean about 36%) than tumor-adjacent pairs (roughly 17%) or tumor-blood pairs (approximately 15%), which is consistent with antigen-driven expansion. Only five or six patients were included in the study, and the authors note that the findings should be validated in a larger study. The top 250 clones accounted for a significantly greater share of the repertoire in tumors than in blood (p = 0.039). Because only the TCR beta chain was sequenced and unpaired alpha chains were not captured, true repertoire diversity is likely underestimated.

A constant-region primer and ProtoScript II reverse transcriptase were used to reverse-transcribe TCRbeta-specific cDNA from around 480 ng total RNA. TCRbeta libraries were built with three nested multiplex PCR rounds, a slightly modified ARM-PCR procedure. Each of the first two PCR rounds ran for approximately 10 cycles using multiplex TRBV1-TRBV30 forward primers together with a Cbeta reverse primer. Sample barcodes and Illumina adapters were attached in a final 25-cycle PCR using Deep VentR polymerase. Amplicons of 200-500 bp were gel-purified with a QIAquick gel extraction kit before sequencing. The TCRbeta amplicons were sequenced with 250-bp paired-end reads on an Illumina HiSeq 2500. For the original study's pipeline: Quality trimming of reads was performed with Trimmomatic v0.33, and paired reads were merged with FLASH v1.2.11 so that full CDR3 sequences could be recovered. MiGEC v1.2.1b assigned V, D and J germline segments to the rearranged TCRbeta sequences. VDJtools v1.0.0 computed clonotype statistics and Shannon-Wiener diversity indices. To cut down on sampling bias, every analysis after diversity analysis relied on just the 250 most abundant clonotypes from each sample. Starting from the raw public reads, TCRdb applied fastp trimming at Q25, assembled clones with MiXCR and retained in-frame beta chains. A single entry per CDR3 protein holds the most common genes and DNA from its merged rows. It is TCRdb's table, rather than the study itself, that gives the V and J calls and clone size. This sample is represented by just over 300,000 distinct CDR3 sequences; about three fifths of them were singletons. The top ten clones comprise 15% to 20% of the sample.

Blood RNA was extracted from unsorted whole blood using TRIzol reagent, and germline DNA was obtained with the DNeasy Blood & Tissue kit. Chronic HBV infection was present in the patients, and the patients were treatment-naive at sampling. Before surgery, roughly 4 milliliters of peripheral blood were drawn into K2EDTA tubes. V sheds 3 bases and J sheds 10 bases, leaving 16 bases between their ends. From cysteine to phenylalanine, the CDR3 is 13 amino acids long. Only the CDR3 DNA stays, 39 bases, in frame from base 1. As encoded in the germline V gene, CDR1 is SGDLS while CDR2 is YYNGEE. Worth noting for this clonotype: No antigen is known for it. The record has no base qualities; no much larger clone is one base away.

Sequencing used peripheral blood. The sequence came from a woman aged 25-40 years with primary liver carcinoma and hepatitis B virus infection. This receptor chain uses TRBV9 and TRBJ1-1, with the D segment identity uncertain. CDR3 protein: CASSALPRGGAFF. The DNA sequence is as follows: TGTGCCAGCAGCGCCCTCCCCCGTGGCGGAGCTTTCTTT. When the CDR3 is completed using the reference TRBV9 and TRBJ1-1 genes on either side, the full variable domain is DSGVTQTPKHLITATGQRVTLRCSPRSGDLSVYWYQQSLDQGLQFLIQYYNGEERAKGNILERFSAQQFPDLHSELNLSSLELGDSALYFCASSALPRGGAFFGQGTRLTVV.